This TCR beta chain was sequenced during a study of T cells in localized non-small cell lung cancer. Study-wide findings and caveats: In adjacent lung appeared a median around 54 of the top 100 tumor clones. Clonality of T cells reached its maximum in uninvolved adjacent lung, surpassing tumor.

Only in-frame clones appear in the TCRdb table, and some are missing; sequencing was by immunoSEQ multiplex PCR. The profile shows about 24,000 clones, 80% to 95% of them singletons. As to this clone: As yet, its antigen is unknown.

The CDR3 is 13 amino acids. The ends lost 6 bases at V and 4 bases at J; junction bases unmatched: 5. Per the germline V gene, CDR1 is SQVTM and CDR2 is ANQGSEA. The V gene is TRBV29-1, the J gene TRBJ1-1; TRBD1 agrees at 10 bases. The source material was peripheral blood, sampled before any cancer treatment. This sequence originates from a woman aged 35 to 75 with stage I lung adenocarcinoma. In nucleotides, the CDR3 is TGCAGCGTGCGGACAGGGGGAGGCACTGAAGCTTTCTTT. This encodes CSVRTGGGTEAFF.